Listed below are T cell receptor beta chains from one sample, sequenced in a study of blood T cell repertoires in COVID-19. Using immunoSEQ multiplex PCR, the repertoire was profiled, and TCRdb retains in-frame clones only, with some absent. The repertoire holds approximately 50,000 clones, with 77% as singletons. The sequenced material came from peripheral blood. These receptors were collected from a man between 65 and 79 years old with active or convalescent COVID-19. Each CDR3 is given with its conserved first and last residue. The D gene is left open where the match is weak. Some rows have no size entry. The others give once, few or many, or a class for an expanded clone.

j_call d_call v_call clone_size cdr3_nt cdr3_aa
TRBJ2-1 TRBD2 TRBV11-3 . TGTGCCAGCAGCTTGGCTGGGACTAGCCAAAGCTCCTACAATGAGCAGTTCTTC CASSLAGTSQSSYNEQFF
TRBJ2-1 . TRBV6-2/TRBV6-3 once TGTGCCAGCAGTTTCCATCCCAATGAGCAGTTCTTC CASSFHPNEQFF
TRBJ2-7 TRBD1 TRBV6-1 . TGTGCCAGCAGTGATGGGACAGGGTTCTACGAGCAGTACTTC CASSDGTGFYEQYF
TRBJ2-1 . TRBV6-2/TRBV6-3 . TGTGCCAGCAGTCGCGGGGCAGGGCCTTACAATGAGCAGTTCTTC CASSRGAGPYNEQFF
TRBJ1-5 TRBD1 TRBV7-9 . TGTGCCAGCAGCTTGACAGGGGACAATCAGCCCCAGCATTTT CASSLTGDNQPQHF
TRBJ2-2 . TRBV6-2/TRBV6-3 . TGTGCCAGCAGTCCCGACTTGCGGGGTCGGACCGGGGAGCTGTTTTTT CASSPDLRGRTGELFF
TRBJ2-2 . TRBV11-3 . TGTGCCAGCAGCTTAGTTTTACAGGCCGTGAACACCGGGGAGCTGTTTTTT CASSLVLQAVNTGELFF
TRBJ2-6 . TRBV11-2 . TGTGCCAGCAGCTCCCCCGCTGGGGCCAACGTCCTGACTTTC CASSSPAGANVLTF
TRBJ2-5 . TRBV27 once TGTGCCAGCAGTTTATCCGGAGAGACCCAGTACTTC CASSLSGETQYF
TRBJ2-7 . TRBV27 . TGTGCCAGCAGTTTAAGTATCGGCAGGACATACGAGCAGTACTTC CASSLSIGRTYEQYF
TRBJ2-7 TRBD1 TRBV30 . TGTGCCTGGAGCTCGGGACAGCCGTACGAGCAGTACTTC CAWSSGQPYEQYF
TRBJ2-5 . TRBV19 . TGTGCCAGTAGTATAGGCCCTCAGACTCGGGAGACCCAGTACTTC CASSIGPQTRETQYF
TRBJ2-7 . TRBV6-2/TRBV6-3 . TGTGCCAGCAGTTCGGACTCTTCCTACGAGCAGTACTTC CASSSDSSYEQYF
TRBJ2-5 TRBD2 TRBV29-1 . TGCAGCGTTGTGAGGACTAGCGGTCAAGAGACCCAGTACTTC CSVVRTSGQETQYF
TRBJ1-2 TRBD1 TRBV27 . TGTGCCAGCGGTAAGGGACAGTCCTATGGCTACACCTTC CASGKGQSYGYTF
TRBJ2-1 TRBD1 TRBV19 . TGTGCCAGTAGCCCTGACCGGGACAGGGGGAGAAATGAGCAGTTCTTC CASSPDRDRGRNEQFF
TRBJ1-1 . TRBV13 . TGTGCCAGCAGCACCCCTCAGGTTGACCTGAACACTGAAGCTTTCTTT CASSTPQVDLNTEAFF
TRBJ2-7 . TRBV28 . TGTGCCAGCAGTACCGGGACTGGACCCTACGAGCAGTACTTC CASSTGTGPYEQYF
TRBJ1-2 . TRBV12-5 . TGTGCTAGTCGGACCTCCGGGACACCCCTTGGCTATGGCTACACCTTC CASRTSGTPLGYGYTF
TRBJ2-7 TRBD1 TRBV4-2 . TGTGCCAGCAGCCAAGCCATGGGACAGTCAGCCTACGAGCAGTACTTC CASSQAMGQSAYEQYF
TRBJ1-3 . TRBV28 . TGTGCCAGCGTAGCTGGAAACACCATATATTTT CASVAGNTIYF
TRBJ2-3 TRBD2 TRBV7-3 once TGTGCCAGCAGCTCGGGTGCGGGGGGCCACACAGATACGCAGTATTTT CASSSGAGGHTDTQYF
TRBJ2-5 . TRBV9 . TGTGCCAGCAGCGTAGCGGTTGGAGGAGAGACCCAGTACTTC CASSVAVGGETQYF
TRBJ2-5 TRBD1 TRBV27 . TGTGCCAGCACCCGGACAGGGACGCCCCAAGAGACCCAGTACTTC CASTRTGTPQETQYF
TRBJ2-3 TRBD1 TRBV28 . TGTGCCAGCGTCTCGACAGGGGGCGTAGATACGCAGTATTTT CASVSTGGVDTQYF
TRBJ2-7 TRBD2 TRBV18 once TGTGCCAGCTCACCAGCTAGCGGGAGCTACGAGCAGTACTTC CASSPASGSYEQYF
TRBJ2-5 TRBD1 TRBV11-3 once TGTGCCAGCAGCGATCGGACAGGGACGATGGAGACCCAGTACTTC CASSDRTGTMETQYF
TRBJ1-1 . TRBV18 once TGTGCCAGCTCGGGGACTAAAACAGGTGGAGGCCCTGAAGCTTTCTTT CASSGTKTGGGPEAFF
TRBJ2-7 . TRBV7-2 few TGTGCCAGCAGCCCCGGGACATTGTCCTACGAGCAGTACTTC CASSPGTLSYEQYF
TRBJ1-1 TRBD1 TRBV7-6 once TGTGCCAGCAGCCGTGGACAGGGAAGTGTCACTGAAGCTTTCTTT CASSRGQGSVTEAFF
TRBJ2-5 TRBD2 TRBV4-3 . TGCGCCAGCAGCCAAGAGGGGACTAGCGGCTTGGAGACCCAGTACTTC CASSQEGTSGLETQYF
TRBJ1-5 TRBD1 TRBV4-2 . TGTGCCAGCAGCCCGGACAGGGGTTATCAGCCCCAGCATTTT CASSPDRGYQPQHF
TRBJ2-5 TRBD2 TRBV11-3 . TGTGCCAGCAGCTTAGAGGGACTAGCGGGGCAAGAGACCCAGTACTTC CASSLEGLAGQETQYF
TRBJ2-2 . TRBV6-6 . TGTGCCAGCAGTTACTCGAGCCAGGACACCGGGGAGCTGTTTTTT CASSYSSQDTGELFF
TRBJ1-5 TRBD1 TRBV5-1 once TGCGCCAGCAGCCCAGGGGGCGGTCAGCCCCAGCATTTT CASSPGGGQPQHF
TRBJ1-2 . TRBV5-5 . TGTGCCAGCAGCTTGGGACAGGACGTTAACTATGGCTACACCTTC CASSLGQDVNYGYTF
TRBJ1-5 . TRBV7-6 . TGTGCCAGCAGTCAGGGCTCAGGACCGGGCAATCAGCCCCAGCATTTT CASSQGSGPGNQPQHF
TRBJ1-6 . TRBV6-5 . TGTGCCAGCAGTTTTGCCCAGGGGATAGGAAATTCACCCCTCCACTTT CASSFAQGIGNSPLHF
TRBJ1-3 TRBD1 TRBV5-1 few TGCGCCAGCAGCACCCGACAGGGAGGTACTGGAAACACCATATATTTT CASSTRQGGTGNTIYF
TRBJ1-2 . TRBV30 . TGTGCCTGGAGTGTACCCGGGGTGACTAACTATGGCTACACCTTC CAWSVPGVTNYGYTF
TRBJ2-7 . TRBV7-2 . TGTGCCAGCAGTCTACAGGGCCGGGACGAGCAGTACTTC CASSLQGRDEQYF
TRBJ2-2 . TRBV10-3 . TGTGCCATTCCCTCAGGGGTCATAACGAACACCGGGGAGCTGTTTTTT CAIPSGVITNTGELFF
TRBJ2-1 TRBD2 TRBV11-2 . TGTGCCAGCAGCTACTCAGGCGGGGGATATGAGCAGTTCTTC CASSYSGGGYEQFF
TRBJ2-7 TRBD2 TRBV18 . TGTGCCAGCTCACCTAAGACTAGCGGGGGGCCCCCCTACGAGCAGTACTTC CASSPKTSGGPPYEQYF
TRBJ2-7 . TRBV5-1 . TGCGCCAGCAGCTTGGGTTTCGGGCGGGACCACGAGCAGTACTTC CASSLGFGRDHEQYF
TRBJ2-5 . TRBV5-1 once TGCGCCAGCAGCTTTAGCGGACCGGAGACCCAGTACTTC CASSFSGPETQYF
TRBJ1-1 TRBD1 TRBV7-2 . TGTGCCAGCAGTGCAAGACAGGGCAACACTGAAGCTTTCTTT CASSARQGNTEAFF
TRBJ1-1 . TRBV21-1 . TGTGCCAGCAGCGCTACCGGGACAGGGGGCGATGAAGCTTTCTTT CASSATGTGGDEAFF
TRBJ2-3 TRBD2 TRBV30 . TGTGCCTGGAACCGAGCGGGGGGGCCGAGAGATACGCAGTATTTT CAWNRAGGPRDTQYF
TRBJ1-6 TRBD1 TRBV30 . TGTGCCTGGAGCGGACAGGGAAGTTCACCCCTCCACTTT CAWSGQGSSPLHF
TRBJ1-6 . TRBV11-3 once TGTGCCAGCAGCTTAGGCGGGAATTCACCCCTCCACTTT CASSLGGNSPLHF
TRBJ1-6 . TRBV9 . TGTGCCAGCAGCTTAACGTCGGGGGAGGGGAATTCACCCCTCCACTTT CASSLTSGEGNSPLHF
TRBJ1-5 . TRBV4-2 few TGTGCCAGCAGCCAAGGGCAGGGTGGCAATCAGCCCCAGCATTTT CASSQGQGGNQPQHF
TRBJ2-1 . TRBV24-1 . TGTGCCACCAGTGATGAAGCGGGCCGGGCCTACGATGAGCAGTTCTTC CATSDEAGRAYDEQFF
TRBJ2-3 . TRBV5-6 . TGTGCCAGCAGCTCCAACGTGGAGGCAGATACGCAGTATTTT CASSSNVEADTQYF
TRBJ1-1 . TRBV30 . TGTGCCTGGAACCTCCGGGGAGGGAGGGAAGCTGAAGCTTTCTTT CAWNLRGGREAEAFF
TRBJ2-2 TRBD2 TRBV29-1 . TGCAGCGTCGGACTAGCGGGAGCTACCGGGGAGCTGTTTTTT CSVGLAGATGELFF
TRBJ2-7 . TRBV6-5 . TGTGCCAGCAGGGGCCAGGGGCGCGGGTACGAGCAGTACTTC CASRGQGRGYEQYF
TRBJ1-1 . TRBV5-1 . TGCGCCAGCAGCGGAGGAGTGAACACTGAAGCTTTCTTT CASSGGVNTEAFF